This is a list of T cell receptor beta chains from one sample in a study of shared clonotypes between healthy human individuals. Profiled with immunoSEQ multiplex PCR; TCRdb holds only in-frame clones, not every one. The data show around 700,000 clones, about 74% seen once. The sample taken for sequencing was memory CD4+ T cells sorted from blood. These receptor sequences come from a young woman in good health. CDR3s include the opening cysteine and the closing phenylalanine or tryptophan. The D gene is left open where the match is weak. Size values are once, few and many counts, or a class for expanded clones, and some rows have none.

size: -
D: -
J: TRBJ2-7
V: TRBV15
DNA: TGTGCCACCAGCCGGGCAGGGAGCTCCTACGAGCAGTACTTC
CDR3: CATSRAGSSYEQYF

size: -
D: -
J: TRBJ2-7
V: TRBV28
DNA: TGTGCCAGCATGGAGGGTGGGAGGTGGGAGCAGTACTTC
CDR3: CASMEGGRWEQYF

size: -
D: TRBD1
J: TRBJ2-7
V: TRBV6-5
DNA: TGTGCCAGCGGCCCGCGGGACAGGAGATACGAGCAGTACTTC
CDR3: CASGPRDRRYEQYF

size: -
D: -
J: TRBJ2-7
V: TRBV5-5
DNA: TGTGCCAGCAGCTTGGGCGCCGGGGAGACAAACGAGCAGTACTTC
CDR3: CASSLGAGETNEQYF

size: -
D: TRBD2
J: TRBJ2-7
V: TRBV5-6
DNA: TGTGCCAGCAGTTCAGCTAGCGGGAGTTCTTACGAGCAGTACTTC
CDR3: CASSSASGSSYEQYF

size: -
D: TRBD1
J: TRBJ1-4
V: TRBV6-6
DNA: TGTGCCAGCAGTTCACAGGGGGGGGATGAAAAACTGTTTTTT
CDR3: CASSSQGGDEKLFF

size: -
D: -
J: TRBJ2-7
V: TRBV28
DNA: TGTGCCAGCAGTCAAAGCGGCGGGCCTTTATCGTACGAGCAGTACTTC
CDR3: CASSQSGGPLSYEQYF

size: -
D: TRBD1
J: TRBJ1-4
V: TRBV29-1
DNA: TGCAGCGTTGGTCGACAGGGGGGTGAAAAACTGTTTTTT
CDR3: CSVGRQGGEKLFF

size: few
D: TRBD2
J: TRBJ2-3
V: TRBV5-1
DNA: TGCGCCAGCAGCCTAGCGGGATCGACAGATACGCAGTATTTT
CDR3: CASSLAGSTDTQYF

size: -
D: -
J: TRBJ2-1
V: TRBV15
DNA: TGTGCCACCAGCACCAAAAACAGGGCCAATGAGCAGTTCTTC
CDR3: CATSTKNRANEQFF

size: few
D: -
J: TRBJ1-4
V: TRBV5-6
DNA: TGTGCCAGCAGGGGGAAGGGAACACGCCCTGGGGAAACTGTTTTT
CDR3: CASRGKGTRPGETVF

size: -
D: -
J: TRBJ2-3
V: TRBV19
DNA: TGTGCCAGTACAGGGAGCACAGATACGCAGTATTTT
CDR3: CASTGSTDTQYF

size: -
D: -
J: TRBJ2-1
V: TRBV6-1
DNA: TGTGCCAGCAGTAGGGCGCAGGGGAACAATGAGCAGTTCTTC
CDR3: CASSRAQGNNEQFF

size: -
D: -
J: TRBJ1-2
V: TRBV7-9
DNA: TGTGCCAGCAGACCACGGAGGGTGGAGGGCTCTAACTATGGCTACACCTTC
CDR3: CASRPRRVEGSNYGYTF

size: -
D: -
J: TRBJ2-2
V: TRBV18
DNA: TGTGCCAGCTCACCCGCTAACACCGGGGAGCTGTTTTTT
CDR3: CASSPANTGELFF

size: few
D: TRBD2
J: TRBJ2-1
V: TRBV5-1
DNA: TGCGCCAGCAGCTTGGATTCTAGCGGATACAATGAGCAGTTCTTC
CDR3: CASSLDSSGYNEQFF

size: -
D: TRBD2
J: TRBJ2-2
V: TRBV19
DNA: TGTGCCAGTAGTGTCATAGCGGGATCGAACACCGGGGAGCTGTTTTTT
CDR3: CASSVIAGSNTGELFF